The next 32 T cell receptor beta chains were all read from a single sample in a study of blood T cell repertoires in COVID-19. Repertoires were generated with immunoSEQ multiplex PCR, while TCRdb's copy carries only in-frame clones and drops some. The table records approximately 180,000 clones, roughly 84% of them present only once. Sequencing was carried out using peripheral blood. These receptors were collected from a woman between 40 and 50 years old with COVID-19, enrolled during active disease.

CDR3 sequence (DNA): TGCGCCAGCAGCGGTATAGCGGTAAGCTCCTACGAGCAGTACTTC. Translated: CASSGIAVSSYEQYF. The chain has TRBV4-1 and TRBJ2-7, with D maybe TRBD2 (6 bases). Trimming took off 5 bases at V and 0 bases at J, with 14 bases between the two ends. The CDR3 consists of 15 residues. CDR1 and CDR2 from the germline V gene are MGHRA and YSYEKL.

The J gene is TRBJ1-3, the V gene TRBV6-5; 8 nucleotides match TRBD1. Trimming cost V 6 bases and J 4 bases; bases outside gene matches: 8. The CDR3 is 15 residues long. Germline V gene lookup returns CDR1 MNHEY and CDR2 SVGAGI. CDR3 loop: CASRADRAPGNTIYF. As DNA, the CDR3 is TGTGCCAGCAGGGCGGACAGGGCTCCAGGAAACACCATATATTTT.

The CDR3 nucleotides read TGTGCCAGCTCACCAGCTGGACAGGGGGCCTTTCCCACCGGGGAGCTGTTTTTT. It codes for CASSPAGQGAFPTGELFF. This chain links TRBV18 with TRBJ2-2; 11 bases align to TRBD1. V trimming: 2 bases; J trimming: 4 bases; junction bases outside the gene matches: 9. Germline CDR1 KGHSH, CDR2 LQKENI. The CDR3 loop spans 18 amino acids.

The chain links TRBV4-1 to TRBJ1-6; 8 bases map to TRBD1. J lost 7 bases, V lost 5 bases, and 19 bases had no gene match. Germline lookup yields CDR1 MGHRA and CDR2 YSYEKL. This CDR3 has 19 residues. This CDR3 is CASSGQRGRQGALNSPLHF. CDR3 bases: TGCGCCAGCAGCGGTCAGCGGGGACGCCAGGGGGCGTTGAATTCACCCCTCCACTTT.

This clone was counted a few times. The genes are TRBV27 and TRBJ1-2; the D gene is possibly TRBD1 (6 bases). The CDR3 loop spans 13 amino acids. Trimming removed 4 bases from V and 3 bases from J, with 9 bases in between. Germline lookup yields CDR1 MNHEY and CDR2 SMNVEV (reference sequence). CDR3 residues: CASSYRVDYGYTF. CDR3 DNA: TGTGCCAGCAGTTACAGGGTGGACTATGGCTACACCTTC.

The CDR3 protein is CASSLQGSLIPNSPLHF. CDR3 coding DNA: TGTGCCAGCAGTTTACAGGGCAGCCTCATACCAAATTCACCCCTCCACTTT. The rearrangement uses TRBV28 and TRBJ1-6; the D gene is possibly TRBD1 (5 bases). Germline values: CDR1 MDHEN, CDR2 SYDVKM. Trimming stripped 2 bases from V and 7 bases from J, with 18 bases between. This CDR3 has 17 amino acids.

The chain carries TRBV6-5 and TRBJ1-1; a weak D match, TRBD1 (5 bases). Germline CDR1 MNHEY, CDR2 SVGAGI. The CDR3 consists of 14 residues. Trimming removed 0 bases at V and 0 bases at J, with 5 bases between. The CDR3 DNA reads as TGTGCCAGCAGTTACTCGACAGTGAACACTGAAGCTTTCTTT. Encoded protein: CASSYSTVNTEAFF.

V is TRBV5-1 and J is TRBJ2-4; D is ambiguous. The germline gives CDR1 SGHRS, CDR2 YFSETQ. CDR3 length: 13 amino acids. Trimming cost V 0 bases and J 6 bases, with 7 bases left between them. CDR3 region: CASSLGPTNIQYF. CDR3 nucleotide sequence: TGCGCCAGCAGCTTGGGGCCAACAAACATTCAGTACTTC.

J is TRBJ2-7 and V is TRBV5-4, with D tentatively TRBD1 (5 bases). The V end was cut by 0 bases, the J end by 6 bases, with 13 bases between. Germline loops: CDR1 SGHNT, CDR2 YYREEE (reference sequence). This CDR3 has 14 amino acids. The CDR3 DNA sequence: TGTGCCAGCAGCTTGGCAAGGGGCTTGGGCGAGCAGTACTTC. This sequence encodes CASSLARGLGEQYF.

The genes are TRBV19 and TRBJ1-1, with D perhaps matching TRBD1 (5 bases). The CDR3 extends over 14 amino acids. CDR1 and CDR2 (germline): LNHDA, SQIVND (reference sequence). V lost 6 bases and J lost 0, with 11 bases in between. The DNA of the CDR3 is TGTGCCAGTAGCGCGGGGGGGGTGAACACTGAAGCTTTCTTT. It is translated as CASSAGGVNTEAFF.

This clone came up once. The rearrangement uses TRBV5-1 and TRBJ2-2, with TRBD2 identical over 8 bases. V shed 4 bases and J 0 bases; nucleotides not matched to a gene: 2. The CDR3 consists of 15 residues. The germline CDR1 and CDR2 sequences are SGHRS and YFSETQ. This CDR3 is CASSNGRANTGELFF. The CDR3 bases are TGCGCCAGCAGCAACGGGAGGGCGAACACCGGGGAGCTGTTTTTT.

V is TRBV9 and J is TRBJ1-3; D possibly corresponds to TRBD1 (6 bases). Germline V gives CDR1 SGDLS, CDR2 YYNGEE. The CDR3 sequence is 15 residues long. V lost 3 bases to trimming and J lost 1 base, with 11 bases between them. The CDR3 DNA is TGTGCCAGCAGCGCAGATCAGGGGTCTGGAAACACCATATATTTT. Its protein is CASSADQGSGNTIYF.

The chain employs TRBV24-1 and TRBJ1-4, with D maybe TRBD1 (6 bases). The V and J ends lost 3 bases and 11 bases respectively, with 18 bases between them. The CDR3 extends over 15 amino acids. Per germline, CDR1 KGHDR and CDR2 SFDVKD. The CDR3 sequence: CATSDPGTYLEKLFF. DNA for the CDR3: TGTGCCACCAGTGATCCCGGGACATACCTGGAGAAACTGTTTTTT.

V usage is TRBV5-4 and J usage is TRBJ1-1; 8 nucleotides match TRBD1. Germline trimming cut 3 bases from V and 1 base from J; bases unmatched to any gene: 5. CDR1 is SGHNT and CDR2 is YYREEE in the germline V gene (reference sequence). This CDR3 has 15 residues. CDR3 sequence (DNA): TGTGCCAGCAGCTCATCCGGGACAGGGAACACTGAAGCTTTCTTT. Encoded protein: CASSSSGTGNTEAFF.

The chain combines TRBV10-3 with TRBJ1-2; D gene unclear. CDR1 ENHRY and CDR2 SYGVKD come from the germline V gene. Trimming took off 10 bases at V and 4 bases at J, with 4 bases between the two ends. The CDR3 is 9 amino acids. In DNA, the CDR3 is TGTGCCAACTTCTATGGCTACACCTTC. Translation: CANFYGYTF.

The DNA for the CDR3 is TGTGCCAGCAGCTTTCCGGGACAGGGGGCCTACGAGCAGTACTTC. This translates into CASSFPGQGAYEQYF. J is TRBJ2-7 and V is TRBV11-2, with 11 bases aligning to TRBD1. The CDR3 has 15 residues. CDR1 and CDR2 (germline): SGHAT, FQNNGV. V lost 3 bases to trimming and J lost 2 bases; unmatched junction nucleotides: 3.

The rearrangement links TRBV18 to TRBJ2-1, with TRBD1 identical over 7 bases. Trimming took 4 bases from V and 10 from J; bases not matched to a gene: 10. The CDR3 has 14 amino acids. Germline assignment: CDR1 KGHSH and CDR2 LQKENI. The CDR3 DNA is TGTGCCAGCTCACAGGGGGCGCAGGTTCGGGAGCAGTTCTTC. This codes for CASSQGAQVREQFF.

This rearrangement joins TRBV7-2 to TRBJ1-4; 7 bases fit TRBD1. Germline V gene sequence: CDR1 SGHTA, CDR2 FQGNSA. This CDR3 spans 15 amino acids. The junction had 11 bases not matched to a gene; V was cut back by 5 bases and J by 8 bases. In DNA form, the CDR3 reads TGTGCCAGCAGCCCCGACAGGGTGAAGAGGGAAAAACTGTTTTTT. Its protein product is CASSPDRVKREKLFF. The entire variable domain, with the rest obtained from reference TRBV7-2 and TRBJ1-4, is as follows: GAGVSQSPSNKVTEKGKDVELRCDPISGHTALYWYRQSLGQGLEFLIYFQGNSAPDKSGLPSDRFSAERTGGSVSTLTIQRTQQEDSAVYLCASSPDRVKREKLFFGSGTQLSVL.

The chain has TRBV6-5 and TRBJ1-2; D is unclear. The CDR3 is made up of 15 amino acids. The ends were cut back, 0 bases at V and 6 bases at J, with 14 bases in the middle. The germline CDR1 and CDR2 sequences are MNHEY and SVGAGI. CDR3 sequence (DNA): TGTGCCAGCAGTTACTCGTTCGAGGGTACGGATGGCTACACCTTC. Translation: CASSYSFEGTDGYTF.

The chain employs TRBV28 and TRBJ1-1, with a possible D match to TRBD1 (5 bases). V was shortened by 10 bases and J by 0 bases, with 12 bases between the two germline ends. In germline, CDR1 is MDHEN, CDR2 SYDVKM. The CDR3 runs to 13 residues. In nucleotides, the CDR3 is TGTGCCACCACGGACACCTTGAACACTGAAGCTTTCTTT. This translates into CATTDTLNTEAFF. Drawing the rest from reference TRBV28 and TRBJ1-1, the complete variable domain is DVKVTQSSRYLVKRTGEKVFLECVQDMDHENMFWYRQDPGLGLRLIYFSYDVKMKEKGDIPEGYSVSREKKERFSLILESASTNQTSMYLCATTDTLNTEAFFGQGTRLTVV.

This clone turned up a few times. The CDR3 DNA sequence: TGTGCCAGCAGCTTGAACTCGGACAGGGGGCTAACTAGGGACACCTTC. Protein sequence: CASSLNSDRGLTRDTF. This sequence joins TRBV5-6 and TRBJ1-2, with 11 nucleotides matching TRBD1. There are 16 residues in the CDR3. Germline-derived CDR1 and CDR2 are SGHDT and YYEEEE. J lost 12 bases, V lost 1 base, and 14 bases had no gene match.

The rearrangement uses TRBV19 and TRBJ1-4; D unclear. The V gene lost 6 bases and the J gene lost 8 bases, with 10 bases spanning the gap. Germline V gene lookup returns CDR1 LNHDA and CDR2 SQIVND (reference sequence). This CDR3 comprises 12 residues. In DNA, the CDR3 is TGTGCCAGTAGCTTGGAGCGGGAAAAACTGTTTTTT. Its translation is CASSLEREKLFF.

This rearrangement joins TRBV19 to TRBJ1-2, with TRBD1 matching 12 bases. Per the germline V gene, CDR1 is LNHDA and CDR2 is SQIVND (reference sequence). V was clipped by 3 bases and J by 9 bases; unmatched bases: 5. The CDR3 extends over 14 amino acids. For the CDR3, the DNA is TGTGCCAGTAGTATGGGACAGGGGGCAGGAAGCTACACCTTC. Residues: CASSMGQGAGSYTF. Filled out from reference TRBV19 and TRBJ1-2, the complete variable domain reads DGGITQSPKYLFRKEGQNVTLSCEQNLNHDAMYWYRQDPGQGLRLIYYSQIVNDFQKGDIAEGYSVSREKKESFPLTVTSAQKNPTAFYLCASSMGQGAGSYTFGSGTRLTVV.

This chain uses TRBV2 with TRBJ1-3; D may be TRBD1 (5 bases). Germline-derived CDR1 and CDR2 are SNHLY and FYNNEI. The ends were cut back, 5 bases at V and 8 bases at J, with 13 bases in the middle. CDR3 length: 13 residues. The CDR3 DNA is TGTGCCAGCAGTCAACGGGGGGGGGACACCATATATTTT. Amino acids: CASSQRGGDTIYF.

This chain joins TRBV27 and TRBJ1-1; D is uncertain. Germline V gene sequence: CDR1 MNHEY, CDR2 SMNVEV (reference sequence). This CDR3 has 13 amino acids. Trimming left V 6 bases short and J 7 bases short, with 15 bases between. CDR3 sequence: CASSIRIFSEAFF. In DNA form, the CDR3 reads TGTGCCAGCAGCATCAGGATATTTAGTGAAGCTTTCTTT.

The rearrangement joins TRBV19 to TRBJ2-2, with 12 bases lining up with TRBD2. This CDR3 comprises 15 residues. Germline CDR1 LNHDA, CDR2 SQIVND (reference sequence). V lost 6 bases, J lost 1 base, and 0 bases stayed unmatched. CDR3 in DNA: TGTGCCAGTAGACTAGCGGGAGGGAACACCGGGGAGCTGTTTTTT. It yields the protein CASRLAGGNTGELFF.

CDR3 sequence (DNA): TGTGCCAGCAGTGGGGACAGGGGGCCGGATCAGCCCCAGCATTTT. Residues: CASSGDRGPDQPQHF. The rearrangement uses TRBV28 and TRBJ1-5, with 12 bases lining up with TRBD1. Germline V gene data show CDR1 as MDHEN and CDR2 as SYDVKM. The trim removed 5 bases at V and 5 bases at J, leaving 4 bases unmatched. This CDR3 region has 15 residues.

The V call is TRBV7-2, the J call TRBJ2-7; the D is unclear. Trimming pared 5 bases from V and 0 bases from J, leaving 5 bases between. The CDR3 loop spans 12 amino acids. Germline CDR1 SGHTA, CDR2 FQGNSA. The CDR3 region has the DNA TGTGCCAGCAGCCGCTACTCCTACGAGCAGTACTTC. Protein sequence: CASSRYSYEQYF.

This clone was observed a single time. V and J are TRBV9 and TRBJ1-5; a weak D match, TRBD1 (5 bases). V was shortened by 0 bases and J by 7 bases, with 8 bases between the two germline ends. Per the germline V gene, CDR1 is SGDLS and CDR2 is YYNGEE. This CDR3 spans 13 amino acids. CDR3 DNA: TGTGCCAGCAGCGTAGCGGAGGGGCAGCCCCAGCATTTT. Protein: CASSVAEGQPQHF. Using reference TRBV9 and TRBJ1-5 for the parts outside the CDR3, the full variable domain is DSGVTQTPKHLITATGQRVTLRCSPRSGDLSVYWYQQSLDQGLQFLIQYYNGEERAKGNILERFSAQQFPDLHSELNLSSLELGDSALYFCASSVAEGQPQHFGDGTRLSIL.

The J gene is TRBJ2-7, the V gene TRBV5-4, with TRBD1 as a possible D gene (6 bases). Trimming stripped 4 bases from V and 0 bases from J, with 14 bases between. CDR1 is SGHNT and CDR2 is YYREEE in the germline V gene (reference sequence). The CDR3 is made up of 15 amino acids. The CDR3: CASSASQGSSYEQYF. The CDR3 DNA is TGTGCCAGCAGCGCTTCACAGGGCTCCTCCTACGAGCAGTACTTC.

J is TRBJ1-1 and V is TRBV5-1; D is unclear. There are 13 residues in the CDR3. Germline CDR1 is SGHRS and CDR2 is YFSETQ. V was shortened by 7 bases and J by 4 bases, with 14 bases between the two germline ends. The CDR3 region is CASWRERGTEAFF. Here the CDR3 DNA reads TGCGCCAGCTGGCGGGAAAGAGGCACTGAAGCTTTCTTT.

CDR3 sequence (DNA): TGTGCCAGCAAGACGGGGAGCTCCTATAATTCACCCCTCCACTTT. It yields the protein CASKTGSSYNSPLHF. The gene calls are TRBV6-5 and TRBJ1-6, with D unclear. The CDR3 covers 15 residues. V lost 7 bases and J 0 bases, leaving 10 bases between the germline ends. Germline assignment: CDR1 MNHEY and CDR2 SVGAGI.